The sequence of this T cell receptor beta chain was determined in a study of T cell changes during pregnancy in multiple sclerosis. This clone was recorded a few times. The CDR3 is 14 amino acids. The trim removed 3 bases at V and 6 bases at J, leaving 5 bases unmatched. Germline V gene lookup returns CDR1 GTSNPN and CDR2 SVGIG (reference sequence). The table came from immunoSEQ multiplex PCR; TCRdb's copy has only in-frame clones and leaves some out. The sample yields tens of thousands of clones, 90% to 95% seen once. The sample consisted of CD4+ T cells from peripheral blood mononuclear cells, taken before pregnancy. The receptor was isolated from a female donor with multiple sclerosis, enrolled in a pregnancy study. The V call is TRBV30, the J call TRBJ1-6; 7 positions match TRBD1. The CDR3 reads CAWRLTGSNSPLHF. CDR3 coding DNA: TGTGCCTGGAGGCTGACAGGGAGTAATTCACCCCTCCACTTT.